This T cell receptor (beta chain) comes out of a study of Graves' ophthalmopathy and Graves' hyperthyroidism. Trimming took 6 bases from V and 4 from J, leaving 12 bases between them. Germline V lookup: CDR1 SNHLY, CDR2 FYNNEI. This CDR3 spans 13 amino acids. RNA transcripts yielded amplified TCR beta CDR3 regions. HTBI primers were used in a first-round RT-PCR, which preceded a second-round multiplex PCR. TCRdb re-called the multiplex PCR reads through MiXCR, storing one row per CDR3 protein. The sample carries almost 400,000 distinct CDR3 sequences, 18% recorded once. The study, taken as a whole, reports: Most expanded thyroid clonotypes above 0.001 frequency also appeared in blood.

In this sample, this clonotype turned up many times. The antigen remains undetermined. Under 3 months in duration, the ophthalmopathy in affected donors had moderate-to-severe activity, CAS ≥3 and NOSPECS ≥4. Out of about 11 ml of fresh peripheral blood, PBMCs were obtained. The specimen sequenced was peripheral blood. V gene TRBV2 combines with J gene TRBJ1-1; D is perhaps TRBD1 (5 bases). The TCR comes from a woman aged 18-29 years with Graves' ophthalmopathy. The CDR3 here is CASSAGRVTEAFF. CDR3 nucleotides: TGTGCCAGCAGCGCAGGGCGGGTCACTGAAGCTTTCTTT.